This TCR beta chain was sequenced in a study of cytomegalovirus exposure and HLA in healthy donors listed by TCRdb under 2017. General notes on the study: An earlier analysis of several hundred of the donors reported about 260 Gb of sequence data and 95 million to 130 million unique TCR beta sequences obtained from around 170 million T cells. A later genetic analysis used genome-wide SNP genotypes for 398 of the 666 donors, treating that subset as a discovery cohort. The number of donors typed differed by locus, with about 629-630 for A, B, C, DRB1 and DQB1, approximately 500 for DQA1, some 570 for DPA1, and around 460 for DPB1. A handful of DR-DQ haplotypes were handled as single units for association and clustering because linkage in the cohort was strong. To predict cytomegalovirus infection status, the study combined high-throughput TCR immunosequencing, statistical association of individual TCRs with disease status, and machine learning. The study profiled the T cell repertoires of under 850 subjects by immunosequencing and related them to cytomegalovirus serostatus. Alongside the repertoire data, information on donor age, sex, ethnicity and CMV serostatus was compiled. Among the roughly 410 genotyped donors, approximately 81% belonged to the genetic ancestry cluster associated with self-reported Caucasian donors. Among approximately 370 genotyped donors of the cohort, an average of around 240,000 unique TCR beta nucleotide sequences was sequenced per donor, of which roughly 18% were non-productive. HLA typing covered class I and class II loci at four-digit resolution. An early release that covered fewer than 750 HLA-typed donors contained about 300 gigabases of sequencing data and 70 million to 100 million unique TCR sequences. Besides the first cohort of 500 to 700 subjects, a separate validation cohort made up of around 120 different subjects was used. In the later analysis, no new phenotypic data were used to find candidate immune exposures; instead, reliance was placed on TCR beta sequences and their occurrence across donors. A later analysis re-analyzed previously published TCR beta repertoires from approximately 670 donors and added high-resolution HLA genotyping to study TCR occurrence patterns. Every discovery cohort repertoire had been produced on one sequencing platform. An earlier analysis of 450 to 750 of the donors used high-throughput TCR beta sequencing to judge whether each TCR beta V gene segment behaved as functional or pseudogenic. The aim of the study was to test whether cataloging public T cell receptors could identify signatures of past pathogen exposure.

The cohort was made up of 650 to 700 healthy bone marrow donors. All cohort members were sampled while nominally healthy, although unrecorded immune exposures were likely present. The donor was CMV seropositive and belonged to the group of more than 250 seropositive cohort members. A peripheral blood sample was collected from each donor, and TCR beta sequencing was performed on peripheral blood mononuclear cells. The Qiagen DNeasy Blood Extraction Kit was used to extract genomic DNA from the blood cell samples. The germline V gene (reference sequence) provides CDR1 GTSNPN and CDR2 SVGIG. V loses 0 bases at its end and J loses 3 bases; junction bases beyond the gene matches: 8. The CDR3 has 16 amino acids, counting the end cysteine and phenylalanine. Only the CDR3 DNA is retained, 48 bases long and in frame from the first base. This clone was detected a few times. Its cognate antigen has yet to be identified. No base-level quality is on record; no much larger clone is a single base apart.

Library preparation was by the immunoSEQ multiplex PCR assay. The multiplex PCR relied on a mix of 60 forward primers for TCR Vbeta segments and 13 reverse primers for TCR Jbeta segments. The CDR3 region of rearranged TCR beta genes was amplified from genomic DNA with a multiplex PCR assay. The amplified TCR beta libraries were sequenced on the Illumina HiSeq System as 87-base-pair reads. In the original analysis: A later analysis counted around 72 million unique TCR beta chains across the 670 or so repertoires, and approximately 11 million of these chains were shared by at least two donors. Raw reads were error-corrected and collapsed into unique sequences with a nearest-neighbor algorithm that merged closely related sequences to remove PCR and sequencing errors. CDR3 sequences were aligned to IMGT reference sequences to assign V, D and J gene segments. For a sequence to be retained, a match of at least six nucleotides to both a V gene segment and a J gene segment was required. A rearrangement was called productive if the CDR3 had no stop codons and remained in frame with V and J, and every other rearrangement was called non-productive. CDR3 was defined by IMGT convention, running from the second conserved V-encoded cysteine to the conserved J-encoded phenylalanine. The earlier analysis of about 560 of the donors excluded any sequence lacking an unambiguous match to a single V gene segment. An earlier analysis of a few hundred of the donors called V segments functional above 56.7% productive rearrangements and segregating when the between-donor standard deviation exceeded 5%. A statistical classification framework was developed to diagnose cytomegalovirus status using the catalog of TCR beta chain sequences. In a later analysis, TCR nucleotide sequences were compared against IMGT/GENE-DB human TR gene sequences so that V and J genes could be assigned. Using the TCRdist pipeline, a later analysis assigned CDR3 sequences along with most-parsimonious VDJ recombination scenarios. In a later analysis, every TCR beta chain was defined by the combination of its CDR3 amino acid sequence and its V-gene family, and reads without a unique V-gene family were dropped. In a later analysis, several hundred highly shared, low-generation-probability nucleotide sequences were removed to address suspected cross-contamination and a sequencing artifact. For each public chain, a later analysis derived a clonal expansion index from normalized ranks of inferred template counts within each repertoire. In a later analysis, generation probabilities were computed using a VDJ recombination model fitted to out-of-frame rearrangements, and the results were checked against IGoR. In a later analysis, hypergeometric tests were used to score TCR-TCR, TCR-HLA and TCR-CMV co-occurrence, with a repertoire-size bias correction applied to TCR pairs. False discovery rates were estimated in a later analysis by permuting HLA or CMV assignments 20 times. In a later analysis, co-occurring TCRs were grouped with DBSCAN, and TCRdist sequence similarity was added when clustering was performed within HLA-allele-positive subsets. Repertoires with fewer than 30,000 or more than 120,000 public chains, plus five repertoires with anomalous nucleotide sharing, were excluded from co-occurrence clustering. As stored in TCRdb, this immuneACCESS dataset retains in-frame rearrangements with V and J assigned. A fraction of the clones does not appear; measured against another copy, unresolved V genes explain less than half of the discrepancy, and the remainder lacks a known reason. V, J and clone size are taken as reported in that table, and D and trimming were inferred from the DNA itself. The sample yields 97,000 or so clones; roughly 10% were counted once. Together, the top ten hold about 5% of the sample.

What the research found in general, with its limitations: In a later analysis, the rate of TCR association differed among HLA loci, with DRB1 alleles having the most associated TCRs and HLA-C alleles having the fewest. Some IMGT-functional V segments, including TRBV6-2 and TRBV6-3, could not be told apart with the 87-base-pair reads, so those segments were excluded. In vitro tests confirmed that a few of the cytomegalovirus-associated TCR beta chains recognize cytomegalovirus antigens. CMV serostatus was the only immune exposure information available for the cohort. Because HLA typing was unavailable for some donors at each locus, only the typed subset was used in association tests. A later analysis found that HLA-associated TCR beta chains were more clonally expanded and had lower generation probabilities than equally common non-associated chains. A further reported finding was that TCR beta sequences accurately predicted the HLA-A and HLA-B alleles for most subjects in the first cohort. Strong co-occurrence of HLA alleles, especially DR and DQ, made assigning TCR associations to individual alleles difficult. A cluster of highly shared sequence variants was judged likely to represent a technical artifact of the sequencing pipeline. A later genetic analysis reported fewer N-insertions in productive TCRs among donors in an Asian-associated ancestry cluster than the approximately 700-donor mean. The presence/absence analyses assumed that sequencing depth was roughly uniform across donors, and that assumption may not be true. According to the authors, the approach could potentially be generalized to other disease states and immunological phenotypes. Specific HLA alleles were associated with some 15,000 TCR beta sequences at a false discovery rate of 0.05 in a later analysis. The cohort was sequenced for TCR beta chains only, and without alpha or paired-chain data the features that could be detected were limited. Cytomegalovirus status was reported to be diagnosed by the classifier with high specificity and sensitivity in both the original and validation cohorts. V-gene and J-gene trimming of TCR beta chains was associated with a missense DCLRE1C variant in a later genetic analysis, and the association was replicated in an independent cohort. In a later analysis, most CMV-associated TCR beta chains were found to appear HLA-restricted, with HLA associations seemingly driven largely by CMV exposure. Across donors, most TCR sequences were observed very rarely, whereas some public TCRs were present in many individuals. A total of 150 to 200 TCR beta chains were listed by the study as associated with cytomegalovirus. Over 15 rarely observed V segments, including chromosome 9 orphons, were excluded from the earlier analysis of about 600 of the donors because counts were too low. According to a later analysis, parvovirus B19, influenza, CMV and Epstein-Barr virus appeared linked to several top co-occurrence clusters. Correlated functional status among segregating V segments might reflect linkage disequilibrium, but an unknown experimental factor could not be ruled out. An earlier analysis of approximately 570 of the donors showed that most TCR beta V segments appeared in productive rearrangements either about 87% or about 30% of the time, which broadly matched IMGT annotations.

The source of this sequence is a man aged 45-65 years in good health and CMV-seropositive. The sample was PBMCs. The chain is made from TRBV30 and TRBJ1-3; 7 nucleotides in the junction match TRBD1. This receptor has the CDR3 CAWSVSDRNLGNTIYF. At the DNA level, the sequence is TGTGCCTGGAGTGTGTCGGACAGGAACCTTGGAAACACCATATATTTT.